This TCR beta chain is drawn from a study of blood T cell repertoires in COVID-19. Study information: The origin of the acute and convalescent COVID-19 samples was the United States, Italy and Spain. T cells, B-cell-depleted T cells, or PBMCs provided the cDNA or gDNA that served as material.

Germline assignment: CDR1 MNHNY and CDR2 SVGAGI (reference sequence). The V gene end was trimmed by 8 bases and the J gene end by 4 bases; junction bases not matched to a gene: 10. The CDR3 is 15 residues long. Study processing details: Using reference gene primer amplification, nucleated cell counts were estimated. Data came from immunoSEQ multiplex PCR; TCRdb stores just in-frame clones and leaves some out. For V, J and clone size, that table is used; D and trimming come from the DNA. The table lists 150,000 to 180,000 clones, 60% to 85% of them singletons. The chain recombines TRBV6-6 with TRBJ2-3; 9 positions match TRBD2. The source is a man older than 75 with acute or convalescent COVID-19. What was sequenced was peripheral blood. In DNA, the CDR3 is TGTGCCAGCTCCCCCGCGGGGGGGTTCTCAGATACGCAGTATTTT. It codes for CASSPAGGFSDTQYF.